The 20 T cell receptor beta chains given below trace back to one sample, sequenced in a study of metastatic and nonmetastatic thyroid tumors. TCRdb reprocessed the PCR reads using MiXCR. The data hold about 31,000 clones, with roughly 19% observed a single time. Each patient came to thyroid surgery without any prior treatment (of any kind). The sample was blood. All receptors come from a female donor with papillary thyroid cancer or a benign thyroid nodule (not recorded which). Some clones in this sample may be carry-over from other donors' samples.

This clone was detected many times. The rearrangement links TRBV3-1 to TRBJ2-3; D not certain. V lost 1 base to trimming and J lost 0 bases, with 5 bases between them. Per the germline V gene, CDR1 is LGHDT and CDR2 is YNNKEL (reference sequence). CDR3 length: 14 residues. CDR3 sequence (DNA): TGTGCCAGCAGCCAAGGCCCTAGCACAGATACGCAGTATTTT. It encodes CASSQGPSTDTQYF.

This clone was found many times. The chain employs TRBV2 and TRBJ2-1; 8 nucleotides agree with TRBD1. With V trimmed by 8 bases and J by 3 bases, 6 bases remained unmatched. The CDR3 covers 14 residues. The germline CDR1 and CDR2 sequences are SNHLY and FYNNEI. The CDR3 DNA is TGTGCCAGCTCAGGACAGGGCGACTACAATGAGCAGTTCTTC. It translates to CASSGQGDYNEQFF.

This clone is medium-sized in the sample. The J gene is TRBJ2-1, the V gene TRBV27; 8 bases line up with TRBD2. The CDR3 consists of 16 residues. Germline V CDR1 and CDR2: MNHEY, SMNVEV (reference sequence). J gave up 4 bases and V 1 base, and 6 bases lay outside the gene matches. This CDR3 is CASSLLPGGGYNEQFF. For the CDR3, the DNA is TGTGCCAGCAGTTTATTACCGGGAGGGGGTTACAATGAGCAGTTCTTC.

The chain links TRBV24-1 to TRBJ2-3; D is possibly TRBD1 (7 bases). The CDR3 contains 15 residues. The V end was cut by 5 bases, the J end by 4 bases, with 15 bases between. Germline CDR1 reads KGHDR; CDR2 reads SFDVKD. The CDR3 DNA reads as TGTGCCACCAGTGGGAGGGGCAGGGGGTCAGATACGCAGTATTTT. Its protein product is CATSGRGRGSDTQYF.

This clone was recorded once. This chain joins TRBV11-1 and TRBJ2-1; D possibly corresponds to TRBD2 (5 bases). CDR3 size: 15 residues. Germline CDR1 and CDR2: SGHAT and FQDESV (reference sequence). V dropped 1 base and J dropped 4 bases, with 11 bases sitting between them. CDR3 protein: CASSLGGVGYNEQFF. DNA of the CDR3: TGTGCCAGCAGCTTAGGGGGAGTGGGTTACAATGAGCAGTTCTTC.

In its sample, this clone was seen a few times. V usage is TRBV19 and J usage is TRBJ2-6; TRBD1 might be the D (6 bases). Trimming shortened V by 6 bases and J by 1 base, and 7 bases separated the two germline ends. CDR3 length: 14 amino acids. The germline gives CDR1 LNHDA, CDR2 SQIVND (reference sequence). The CDR3 region has the DNA TGTGCCAGTAGAGACAGGTCTGGGGCCAACGTCCTGACTTTC. This sequence encodes CASRDRSGANVLTF.

This chain connects TRBV7-2 to TRBJ2-2; unclear D gene. The V end lost 1 base, the J end lost 7 bases, and 4 bases lay between the germline ends. From germline, CDR1 is SGHTA and CDR2 FQGNSA. The CDR3 is 12 residues long. CDR3 sequence (DNA): TGTGCCAGCAGCTTAGTGGTCGGGGAGCTGTTTTTT. Protein product: CASSLVVGELFF.

This clone was detected ten times or more. Being one base from a much bigger clone, this may be a read error. CDR3 protein: CASSPRSGDEFRTMEQYF. The CDR3 DNA sequence: TGTGCCAGCAGCCCTAGGTCAGGGGACGAATTCCGTACGATGGAGCAGTACTTC. The gene calls are TRBV11-2 and TRBJ2-7; tentative D call: TRBD1 (6 bases). The CDR3 runs to 18 residues. The V and J ends lost 5 bases and 7 bases respectively, with 30 bases between them. CDR1 is SGHAT, CDR2 FQNNGV, per germline.

The sample holds many counts of this clone. The rearrangement uses TRBV7-8 and TRBJ1-3; D is unclear. V lost 4 bases to trimming and J lost 8 bases, with 9 bases between them. Looked up from germline, CDR1 is SGHVS and CDR2 is FQNEAQ. This CDR3 spans 12 amino acids. The CDR3 loop reads CASSSGGDTIYF. The CDR3 DNA reads as TGTGCCAGCAGCTCAGGCGGGGACACCATATATTTT.

The sample holds many counts of this clone. This chain connects TRBV11-1 to TRBJ1-1, with a tentative D call TRBD1 (6 bases). There are 16 residues in the CDR3. In germline, CDR1 is SGHAT, CDR2 FQDESV (reference sequence). Trimming took off 2 bases at V and 1 base at J, with 14 bases between the two ends. The CDR3 sequence: CASSLLPLGANTEAFF. The CDR3, as DNA: TGTGCCAGCAGCTTACTACCGTTGGGGGCGAACACTGAAGCTTTCTTT.

This clone was picked up one time. The rearrangement uses TRBV9 and TRBJ2-1, with TRBD2 matching 9 bases. V was pared by 4 bases and J by 1 base, with 3 bases of the junction left unmatched. CDR3 length: 15 amino acids. In germline, CDR1 is SGDLS, CDR2 YYNGEE. CDR3 amino acids: CASSSSGTSYNEQFF. In nucleotides, the CDR3 is TGTGCCAGCAGCTCTAGCGGGACTTCCTACAATGAGCAGTTCTTC.

This clone was seen repeatedly, ten times or more. This chain uses TRBV20-1 with TRBJ1-1; 8 bases align to TRBD1. The germline V gene has CDR1 DFQATT and CDR2 SNEGSKA (reference sequence). J lost 3 bases, V lost 4 bases, and 4 bases had no gene match. This CDR3 comprises 13 residues. DNA of the CDR3: TGCAGTGCTATACAGGGGGGTGACACTGAAGCTTTCTTT. Encoded protein: CSAIQGGDTEAFF.

This chain joins TRBV6-2 or TRBV6-3 and TRBJ1-2; D is undetermined. Per the germline V gene, CDR1 is MNHEY and CDR2 is SVGEGT. The CDR3 sequence is 14 residues long. The V end lost 0 bases, the J end lost 13 bases, and 18 bases lay between the germline ends. CDR3: CASSYSGEHPRVTF. The CDR3 nucleotides are TGTGCCAGCAGTTACTCCGGTGAGCACCCTAGGGTCACCTTC.

This clone was observed at least ten times. The chain combines TRBV7-2 with TRBJ1-2; a weak D match, TRBD1 (5 bases). V was pared by 0 bases and J by 6 bases, with 14 bases between. This CDR3 has 15 residues. In germline, CDR1 is SGHTA, CDR2 FQGNSA. This CDR3 reads CASSLARAGSHGYTF. The CDR3 DNA sequence: TGTGCCAGCAGCTTAGCGCGGGCAGGGAGTCATGGCTACACCTTC.

In this sample, this clone turned up many times. The rearrangement links TRBV2 to TRBJ2-3; D call uncertain. CDR3 length: 13 residues. Germline V gene sequence: CDR1 SNHLY, CDR2 FYNNEI. V was pared by 7 bases and J by 2 bases, with 10 bases between. CDR3 in DNA: TGTGCCAGCAACCCCTTAGACACAGATACGCAGTATTTT. Amino acid sequence: CASNPLDTDTQYF.

CDR3 bases: TGTGCCAGCAGCTCGCCTAGGCGGGAGTCCTACGAGCAGTACTTC. Translation gives CASSSPRRESYEQYF. The chain couples TRBV7-9 to TRBJ2-7; 7 bases are a match to TRBD2. The junction had 7 bases not matched to a gene; V was cut back by 4 bases and J by 1 base. There are 15 residues in the CDR3. CDR1 is SEHNR and CDR2 is FQNEAQ in the germline V gene (reference sequence).

The rearrangement links TRBV7-2 to TRBJ2-2; D gene ambiguous. The V end lost 5 bases, the J end lost 4 bases, and 11 bases lay between the germline ends. The V gene's germline CDR1 is SGHTA and CDR2 FQGNSA. There are 14 residues in the CDR3. This CDR3 reads CASSPGFGTGELFF. The CDR3 bases are TGTGCCAGCAGCCCAGGTTTTGGCACCGGGGAGCTGTTTTTT.

This clone was seen at least ten times. The V gene is TRBV14, the J gene TRBJ1-3; D is ambiguous. The germline V and J ends were trimmed by 6 bases and 6 bases, with 12 bases remaining between them. The germline V gene has CDR1 SGHDN and CDR2 FVKESK. This CDR3 has 13 amino acids. Written as DNA, the CDR3 is TGTGCCAGCAGTCGGGGATCAGAAAACACCATATATTTT. Its translation: CASSRGSENTIYF.

This clone occurred many times. The rearrangement uses TRBV2 and TRBJ1-3; no clear D. Germline loops: CDR1 SNHLY, CDR2 FYNNEI. V was clipped by 3 bases and J by 0 bases, with 9 bases between them. The CDR3 is 15 residues long. CDR3 coding DNA: TGTGCCAGCAGTGATCTGGGAGCCTCTGGAAACACCATATATTTT. It specifies CASSDLGASGNTIYF.

There are a few counts of this clone. This sequence may be a read error, since a much larger clone differs from it by one base. Additional DNA sequences in this sample encode the identical CDR3. The rearrangement links TRBV6-2 or TRBV6-3 to TRBJ2-2; 9 nucleotides agree with TRBD1. Germline CDR1 MNHEY, CDR2 SVGEGT. CDR3 length: 13 residues. This CDR3 is CARQGAPTGELLF. The CDR3, as DNA: TGTGCCAGACAGGGGGCGCCCACCGGGGAGCTGCTTTTC.